This T cell receptor (beta chain) was identified during a study of vaccination and CD4 T cells after COVID-19. Study-wide background: Samples were taken after vaccination, a median of roughly 70 days after dose two, with a range of 14 to 241.

The CDR3 loop spans 11 amino acids. The assay that was used to sequence DNA from cultured CD4+ T cells was the Oncomine TCR Beta short-read assay. Each CDR3 protein is one row after TCRdb ran MiXCR on the PCR reads. The table includes around 2,700 distinct CDR3 sequences, approximately 72% detected once. Noted treatment: approximately 9-day PBMC culture with coronavirus spike peptide pools or control peptides (ViraFEST assay). Concerning this clonotype itself: The antigen is unknown.

The sequencing input was CD4+ T cells from blood, cultured in vitro. The V call is TRBV21-1, the J call TRBJ1-2. TRBV21-1 has pseudogene status. This receptor was identified in a human donor who had recovered from COVID-19. CDR3 sequence: CASSKGTGYTF. The CDR3 DNA reads TGTGCCAGCAGCAAAGGGACTGGCTACACCTTC.